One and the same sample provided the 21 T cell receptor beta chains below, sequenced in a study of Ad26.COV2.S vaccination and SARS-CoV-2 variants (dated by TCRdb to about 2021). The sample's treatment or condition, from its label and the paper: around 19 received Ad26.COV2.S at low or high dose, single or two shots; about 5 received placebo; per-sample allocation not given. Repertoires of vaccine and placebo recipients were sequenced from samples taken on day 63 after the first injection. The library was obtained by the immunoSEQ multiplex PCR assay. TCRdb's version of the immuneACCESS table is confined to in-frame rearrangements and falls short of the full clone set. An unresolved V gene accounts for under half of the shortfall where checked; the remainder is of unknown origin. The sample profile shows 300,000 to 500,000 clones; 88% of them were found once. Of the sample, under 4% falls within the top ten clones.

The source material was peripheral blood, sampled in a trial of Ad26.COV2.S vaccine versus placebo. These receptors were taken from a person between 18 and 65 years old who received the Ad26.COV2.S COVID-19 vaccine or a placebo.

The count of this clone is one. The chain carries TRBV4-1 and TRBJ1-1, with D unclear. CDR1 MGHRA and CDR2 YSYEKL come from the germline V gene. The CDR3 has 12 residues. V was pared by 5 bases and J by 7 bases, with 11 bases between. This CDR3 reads CASSSRVNEAFF. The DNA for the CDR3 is TGCGCCAGCAGCTCCCGGGTGAATGAAGCTTTCTTT.

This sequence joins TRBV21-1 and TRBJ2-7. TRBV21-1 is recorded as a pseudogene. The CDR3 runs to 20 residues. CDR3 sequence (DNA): TGTGCCAGCAGCAAAGAACTGGCGGCAGGCTCTGCTCGAGGTCCCTACGAGCAGTACTTC. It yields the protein CASSKELAAGSARGPYEQYF.

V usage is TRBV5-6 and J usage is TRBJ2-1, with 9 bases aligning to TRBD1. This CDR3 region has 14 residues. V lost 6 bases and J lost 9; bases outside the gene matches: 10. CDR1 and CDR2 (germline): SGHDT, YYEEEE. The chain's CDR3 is CASNQQGALGEQFF. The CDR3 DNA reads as TGTGCCAGCAACCAACAGGGGGCTTTGGGTGAGCAGTTCTTC.

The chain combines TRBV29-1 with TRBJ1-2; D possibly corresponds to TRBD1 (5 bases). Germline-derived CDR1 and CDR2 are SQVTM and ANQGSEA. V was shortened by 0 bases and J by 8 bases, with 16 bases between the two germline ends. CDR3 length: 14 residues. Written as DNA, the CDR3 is TGCAGCGTTGAAGATCCCACGGGGACTGGGGGCTACACCTTC. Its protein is CSVEDPTGTGGYTF.

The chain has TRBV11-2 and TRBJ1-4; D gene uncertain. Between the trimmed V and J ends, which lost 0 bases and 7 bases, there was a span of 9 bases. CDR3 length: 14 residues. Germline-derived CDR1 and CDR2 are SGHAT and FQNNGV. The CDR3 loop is CASSLDLLGEKLFF. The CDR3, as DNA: TGTGCCAGCAGCTTAGATCTCCTTGGTGAAAAACTGTTTTTT.

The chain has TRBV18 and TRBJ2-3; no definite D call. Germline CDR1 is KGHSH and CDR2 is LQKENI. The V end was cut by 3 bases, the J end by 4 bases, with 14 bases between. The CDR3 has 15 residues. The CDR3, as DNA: TGTGCCAGCTCACCGAGTGGTTTTTCGTCAGATACGCAGTATTTT. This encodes CASSPSGFSSDTQYF.

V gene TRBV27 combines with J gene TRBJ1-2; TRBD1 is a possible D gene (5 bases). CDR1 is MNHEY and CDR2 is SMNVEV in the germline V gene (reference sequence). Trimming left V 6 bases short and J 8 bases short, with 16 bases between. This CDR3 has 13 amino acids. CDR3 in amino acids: CASSLVGEGGYTF. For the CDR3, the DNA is TGTGCCAGCAGCTTGGTAGGGGAGGGCGGCTACACCTTC.

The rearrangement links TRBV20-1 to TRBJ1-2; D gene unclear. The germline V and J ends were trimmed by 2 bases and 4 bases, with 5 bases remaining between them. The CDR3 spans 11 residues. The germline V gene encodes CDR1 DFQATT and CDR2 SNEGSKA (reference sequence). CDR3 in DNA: TGCAGTGCTAGACCGTTCTATGGCTACACCTTC. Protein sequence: CSARPFYGYTF.

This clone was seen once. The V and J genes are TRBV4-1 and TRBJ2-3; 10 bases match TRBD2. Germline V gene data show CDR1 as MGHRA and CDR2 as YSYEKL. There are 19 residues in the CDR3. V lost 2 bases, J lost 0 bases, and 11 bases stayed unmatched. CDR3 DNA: TGCGCCAGCAGCCAAAGGAAAGCGGGGGGGTACTCTAGCACAGATACGCAGTATTTT. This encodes CASSQRKAGGYSSTDTQYF.

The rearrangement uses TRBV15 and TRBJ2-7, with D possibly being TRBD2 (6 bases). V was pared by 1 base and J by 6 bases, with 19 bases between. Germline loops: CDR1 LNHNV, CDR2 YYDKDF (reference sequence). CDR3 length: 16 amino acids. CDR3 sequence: CATSRAKVGAGGEQYF. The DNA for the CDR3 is TGTGCCACCAGCAGAGCGAAAGTGGGCGCCGGGGGCGAGCAGTACTTC.

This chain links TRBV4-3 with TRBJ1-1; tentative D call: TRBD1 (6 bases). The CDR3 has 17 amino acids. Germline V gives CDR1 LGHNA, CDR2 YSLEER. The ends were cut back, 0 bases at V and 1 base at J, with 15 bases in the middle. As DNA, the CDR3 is TGCGCCAGCAGCCAAGATTTTTACGGGACACCGAACACTGAAGCTTTCTTT. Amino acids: CASSQDFYGTPNTEAFF.

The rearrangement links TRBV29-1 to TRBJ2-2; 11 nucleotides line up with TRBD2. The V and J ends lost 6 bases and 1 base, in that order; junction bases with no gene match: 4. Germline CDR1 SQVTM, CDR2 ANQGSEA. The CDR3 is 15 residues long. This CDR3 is CSVKTSGGNTGELFF. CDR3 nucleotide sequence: TGCAGCGTAAAAACTAGCGGGGGGAACACCGGGGAGCTGTTTTTT.

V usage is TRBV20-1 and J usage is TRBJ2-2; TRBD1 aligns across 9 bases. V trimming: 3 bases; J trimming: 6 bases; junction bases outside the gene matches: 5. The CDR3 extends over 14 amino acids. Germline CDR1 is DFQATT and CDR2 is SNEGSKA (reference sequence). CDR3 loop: CSASRGQGSGELFF. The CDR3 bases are TGCAGTGCTAGTCGGGGACAGGGTTCCGGGGAGCTGTTTTTT.

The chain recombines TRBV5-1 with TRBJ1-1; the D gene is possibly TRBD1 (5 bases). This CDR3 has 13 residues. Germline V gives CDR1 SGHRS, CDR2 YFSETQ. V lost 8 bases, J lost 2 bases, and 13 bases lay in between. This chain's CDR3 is CASRDGFNTEAFF. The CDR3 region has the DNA TGCGCCAGTCGGGACGGATTTAACACTGAAGCTTTCTTT. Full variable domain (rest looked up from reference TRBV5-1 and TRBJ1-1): KAGVTQTPRYLIKTRGQQVTLSCSPISGHRSVSWYQQTPGQGLQFLFEYFSETQRNKGNFPGRFSGRQFSNSRSEMNVSTLELGDSALYLCASRDGFNTEAFFGQGTRLTVV.

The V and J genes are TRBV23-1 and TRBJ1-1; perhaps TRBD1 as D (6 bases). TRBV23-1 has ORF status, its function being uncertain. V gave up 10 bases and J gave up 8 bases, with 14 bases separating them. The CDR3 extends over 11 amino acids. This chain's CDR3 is CATHREVEAFF. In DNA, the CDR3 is TGCGCCACACACAGGGAGGTGGAAGCTTTCTTT.

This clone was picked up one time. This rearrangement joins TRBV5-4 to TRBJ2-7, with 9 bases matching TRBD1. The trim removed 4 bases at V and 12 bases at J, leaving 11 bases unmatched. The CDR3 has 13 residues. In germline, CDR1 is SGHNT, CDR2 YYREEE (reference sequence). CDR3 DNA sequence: TGTGCCAGCAGCCCAAAAGAGGGACAGGGTCTGTACTTC. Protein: CASSPKEGQGLYF.

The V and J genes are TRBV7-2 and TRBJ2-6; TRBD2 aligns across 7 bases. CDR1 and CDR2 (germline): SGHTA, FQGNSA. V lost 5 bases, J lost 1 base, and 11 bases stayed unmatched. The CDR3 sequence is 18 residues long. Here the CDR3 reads CASSNRLAGESGANVLTF. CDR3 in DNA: TGTGCCAGCAGCAACCGACTAGCTGGGGAATCTGGGGCCAACGTCCTGACTTTC. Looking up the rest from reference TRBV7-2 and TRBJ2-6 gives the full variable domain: GAGVSQSPSNKVTEKGKDVELRCDPISGHTALYWYRQSLGQGLEFLIYFQGNSAPDKSGLPSDRFSAERTGGSVSTLTIQRTQQEDSAVYLCASSNRLAGESGANVLTFGAGSRLTVL.

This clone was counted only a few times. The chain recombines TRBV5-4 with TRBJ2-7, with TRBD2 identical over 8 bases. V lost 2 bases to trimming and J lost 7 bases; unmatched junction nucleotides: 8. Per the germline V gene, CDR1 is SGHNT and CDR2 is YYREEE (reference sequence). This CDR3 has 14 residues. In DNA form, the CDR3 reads TGTGCCAGCAGCTTTGGCGGGGGGACTCGGGAGCAGTACTTC. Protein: CASSFGGGTREQYF.

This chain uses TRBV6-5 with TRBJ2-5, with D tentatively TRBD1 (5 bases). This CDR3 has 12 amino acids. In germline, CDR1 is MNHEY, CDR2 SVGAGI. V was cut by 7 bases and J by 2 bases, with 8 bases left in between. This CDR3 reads CASTRQQETQYF. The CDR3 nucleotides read TGTGCCAGCACTCGACAGCAAGAGACCCAGTACTTC.

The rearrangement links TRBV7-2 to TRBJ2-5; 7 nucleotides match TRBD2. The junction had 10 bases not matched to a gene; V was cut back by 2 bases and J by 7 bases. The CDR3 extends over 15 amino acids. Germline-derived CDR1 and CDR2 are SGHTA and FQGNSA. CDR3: CASSLRPGLDGTQYF. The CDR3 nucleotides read TGTGCCAGCAGCTTACGCCCCGGACTAGACGGGACCCAGTACTTC.

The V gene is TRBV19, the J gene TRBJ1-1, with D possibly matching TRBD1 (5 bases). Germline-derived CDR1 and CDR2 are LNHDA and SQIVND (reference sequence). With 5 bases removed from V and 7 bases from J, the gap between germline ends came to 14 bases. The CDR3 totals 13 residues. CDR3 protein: CASSYRGRIEAFF. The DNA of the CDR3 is TGTGCCAGTAGTTATCGGGGACGAATTGAAGCTTTCTTT.